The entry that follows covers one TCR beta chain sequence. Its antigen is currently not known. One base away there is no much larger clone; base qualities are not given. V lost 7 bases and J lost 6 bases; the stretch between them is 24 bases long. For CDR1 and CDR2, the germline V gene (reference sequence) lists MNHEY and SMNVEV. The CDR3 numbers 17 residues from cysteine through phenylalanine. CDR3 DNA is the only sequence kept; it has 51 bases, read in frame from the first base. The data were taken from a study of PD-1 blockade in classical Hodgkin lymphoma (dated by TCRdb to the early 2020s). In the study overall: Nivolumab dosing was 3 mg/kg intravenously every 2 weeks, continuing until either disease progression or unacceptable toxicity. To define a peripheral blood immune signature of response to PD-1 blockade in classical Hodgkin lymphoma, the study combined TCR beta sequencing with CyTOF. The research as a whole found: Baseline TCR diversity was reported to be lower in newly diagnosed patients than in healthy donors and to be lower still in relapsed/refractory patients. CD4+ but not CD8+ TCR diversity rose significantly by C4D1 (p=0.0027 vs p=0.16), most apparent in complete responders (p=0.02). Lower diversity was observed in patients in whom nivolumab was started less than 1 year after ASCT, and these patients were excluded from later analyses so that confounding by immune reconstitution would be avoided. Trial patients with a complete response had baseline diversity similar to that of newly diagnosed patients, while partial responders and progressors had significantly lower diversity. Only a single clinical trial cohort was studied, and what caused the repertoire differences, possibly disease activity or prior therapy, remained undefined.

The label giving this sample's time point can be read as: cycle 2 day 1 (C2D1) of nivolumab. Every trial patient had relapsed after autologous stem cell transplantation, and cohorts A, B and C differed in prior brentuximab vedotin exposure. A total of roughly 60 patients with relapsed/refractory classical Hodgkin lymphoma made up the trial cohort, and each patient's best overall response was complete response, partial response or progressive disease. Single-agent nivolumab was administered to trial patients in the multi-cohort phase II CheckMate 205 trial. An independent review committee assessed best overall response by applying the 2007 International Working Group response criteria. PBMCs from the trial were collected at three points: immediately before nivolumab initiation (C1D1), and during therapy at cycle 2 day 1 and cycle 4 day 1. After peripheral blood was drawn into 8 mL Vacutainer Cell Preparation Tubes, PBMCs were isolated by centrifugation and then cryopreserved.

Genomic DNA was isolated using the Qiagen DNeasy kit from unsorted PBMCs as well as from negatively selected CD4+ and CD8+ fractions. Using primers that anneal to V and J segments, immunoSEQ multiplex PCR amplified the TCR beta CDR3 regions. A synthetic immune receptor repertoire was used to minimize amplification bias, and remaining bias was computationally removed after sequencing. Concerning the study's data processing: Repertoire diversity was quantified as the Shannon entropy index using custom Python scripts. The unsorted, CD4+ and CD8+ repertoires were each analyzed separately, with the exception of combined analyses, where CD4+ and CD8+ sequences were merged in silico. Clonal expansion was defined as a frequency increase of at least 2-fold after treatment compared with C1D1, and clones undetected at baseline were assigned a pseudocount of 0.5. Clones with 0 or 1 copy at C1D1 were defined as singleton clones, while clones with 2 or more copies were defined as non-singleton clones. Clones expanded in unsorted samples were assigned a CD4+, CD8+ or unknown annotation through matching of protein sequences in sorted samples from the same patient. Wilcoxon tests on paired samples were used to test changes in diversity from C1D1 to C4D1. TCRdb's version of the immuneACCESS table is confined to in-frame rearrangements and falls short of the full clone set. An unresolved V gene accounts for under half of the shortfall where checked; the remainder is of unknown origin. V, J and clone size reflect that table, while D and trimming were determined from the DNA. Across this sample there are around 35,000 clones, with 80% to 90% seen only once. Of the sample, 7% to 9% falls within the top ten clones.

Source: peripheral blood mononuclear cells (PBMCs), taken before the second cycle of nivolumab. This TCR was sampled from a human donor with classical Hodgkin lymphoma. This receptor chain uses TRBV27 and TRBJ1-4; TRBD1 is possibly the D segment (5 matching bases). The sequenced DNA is TGTGCCAGCACGACACGACAAGGATCAGGGCCTCATGAAAAACTGTTTTTT. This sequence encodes CASTTRQGSGPHEKLFF. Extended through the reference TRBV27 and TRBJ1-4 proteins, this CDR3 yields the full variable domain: EAQVTQNPRYLITVTGKKLTVTCSQNMNHEYMSWYRQDPGLGLRQIYYSMNVEVTDKGDVPEGYKVSRKEKRNFPLILESPSPNQTSLYFCASTTRQGSGPHEKLFFGSGTQLSVL.